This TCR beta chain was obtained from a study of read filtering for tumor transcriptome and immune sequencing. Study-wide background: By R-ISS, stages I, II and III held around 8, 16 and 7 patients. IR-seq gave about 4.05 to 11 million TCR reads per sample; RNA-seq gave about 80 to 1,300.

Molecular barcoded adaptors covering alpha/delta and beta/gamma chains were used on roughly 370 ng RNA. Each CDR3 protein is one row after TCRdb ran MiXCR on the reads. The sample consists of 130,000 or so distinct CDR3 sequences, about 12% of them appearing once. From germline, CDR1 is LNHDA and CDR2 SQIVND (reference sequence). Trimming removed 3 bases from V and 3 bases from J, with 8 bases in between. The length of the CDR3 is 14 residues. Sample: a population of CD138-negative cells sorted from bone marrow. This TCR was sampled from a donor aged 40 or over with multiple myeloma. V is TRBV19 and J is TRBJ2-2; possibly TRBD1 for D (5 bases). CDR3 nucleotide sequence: TGTGCCAGTAGTATCCAGACAGACACCGGGGAGCTGTTTTTT. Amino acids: CASSIQTDTGELFF.